The next 15 T cell receptor beta chains were all read from a single sample in a study of T cells in Graves' hyperthyroidism and ophthalmopathy. Amplification of TCR beta CDR3 regions was performed using RNA transcripts as template. A first-round RT-PCR of the TCR CDR3 used the HTBI primer set. MiXCR, applied by TCRdb to the multiplex PCR reads, yields one record per CDR3 protein. The table includes about 640,000 distinct CDR3 sequences, about 45% detected once. Sequencing used peripheral blood or thyroid tissue (not recorded which). These receptors were collected from an adult man with Graves' disease, either hyperthyroidism or ophthalmopathy (not recorded which).

The V gene is TRBV2, the J gene TRBJ2-7; 7 nucleotides align to TRBD1. There are 14 residues in the CDR3. Per germline, CDR1 SNHLY and CDR2 FYNNEI. J was trimmed by 2 bases and V by 5 bases; bases with no gene match: 6. In DNA form, the CDR3 reads TGTGCCAGCAGTCTTAATGACAGGGCCTACGAGCAGTACTTC. Its translation is CASSLNDRAYEQYF.

Regarding this clonotype: This sequence may be a read error, since a much larger clone differs from it by one base. This chain joins TRBV5-5 and TRBJ2-7; 7 bases line up with TRBD2. Germline V lookup: CDR1 SGHKS, CDR2 YYEKEE (reference sequence). The CDR3 spans 13 residues. Losses at the gene ends were 2 bases for V and 7 bases for J; bases not matched to a gene: 6. DNA for the CDR3: TGTGCCAGCAGCTTCCGGGACGGGGGGGAGCAGTACTTC. It specifies CASSFRDGGEQYF.

Ten or more counts support this clonotype. The V and J genes are TRBV5-1 and TRBJ2-7, with 7 nucleotides matching TRBD2. CDR1 is SGHRS, CDR2 YFSETQ, per germline. V shed 1 base and J 6 bases; nucleotides not matched to a gene: 7. This CDR3 contains 14 residues. The CDR3 nucleotides are TGCGCCAGCAGCTTGCCAGCGGGATTTGGCGAGCAGTACTTC. Encoded protein: CASSLPAGFGEQYF. The full variable domain, its missing parts supplied by reference TRBV5-1 and TRBJ2-7, is KAGVTQTPRYLIKTRGQQVTLSCSPISGHRSVSWYQQTPGQGLQFLFEYFSETQRNKGNFPGRFSGRQFSNSRSEMNVSTLELGDSALYLCASSLPAGFGEQYFGPGTRLTVT.

CDR3 bases: TGCAGTGCTAGAGTAACCGGGAAGGCAGATACGCAGTATTTT. Translation gives CSARVTGKADTQYF. This chain connects TRBV20-1 to TRBJ2-3, with D maybe TRBD2 (5 bases). This CDR3 spans 14 amino acids. The V gene's germline CDR1 is DFQATT and CDR2 SNEGSKA (reference sequence). Trimming removed 1 base from V and 4 bases from J, with 12 bases in between.

This clonotype was detected only a few times. The V and J genes are TRBV6-5 and TRBJ1-5; no clear D gene. The CDR3 is 18 amino acids. Germline values: CDR1 MNHEY, CDR2 SVGAGI. Trimming left V 4 bases short and J 1 base short, with 20 bases between. CDR3 DNA sequence: TGTGCCAGCAGTTTATTTGGAGGGCAACACCTCAGCAATCAGCCCCAGCATTTT. This translates into CASSLFGGQHLSNQPQHF.

Worth noting for this clonotype: One end of the junction does not line up with germline, which may come from a read error. This chain links TRBV9 with TRBJ1-2; D remains unclear. CDR1 and CDR2 from the germline V gene are SGDLS and YYNGEE. The CDR3 is 12 residues long. Here the CDR3 reads CASSVDRDGCTF. The CDR3 DNA sequence: TGTGCCAGCAGCGTAGATCGGGATGGCTGCACCTTC. Complete variable domain (other parts from reference TRBV9 and TRBJ1-2): DSGVTQTPKHLITATGQRVTLRCSPRSGDLSVYWYQQSLDQGLQFLIQYYNGEERAKGNILERFSAQQFPDLHSELNLSSLELGDSALYFCASSVDRDGCTFGSGTRLTVV.

Regarding this clonotype: One end of the junction fails to match germline, which may point to a read error. This chain links TRBV9 with TRBJ1-6, with D possibly being TRBD1 (5 bases). The CDR3 loop spans 17 amino acids. The germline CDR1 and CDR2 sequences are SGDLS and YYNGEE. DNA of the CDR3: TGCGCCAGCAGCCAAGGGGCAGTGACGTCCTATAATTCACCCCTCCACTTT. It encodes CASSQGAVTSYNSPLHF.

Note on this clonotype: A much larger clonotype is one base distant, so this may be a read error. This chain links TRBV20-1 with TRBJ1-1; possible D gene TRBD1, 5 bases. CDR1 DFQATT and CDR2 SNEGSKA come from the germline V gene (reference sequence). The CDR3 consists of 13 residues. The CDR3 spells CSAGTTVGTEASF. The CDR3 DNA sequence: TGCAGTGCTGGAACGACAGTCGGGACTGAAGCTTCCTTT.

The chain recombines TRBV19 with TRBJ1-1; D perhaps matches TRBD1 (6 bases). Germline-derived CDR1 and CDR2 are LNHDA and SQIVND (reference sequence). With 7 bases removed from V and 2 bases from J, the gap between germline ends came to 14 bases. The CDR3 extends over 14 amino acids. CDR3 sequence reads: CASTVQGPNTEAFF. The DNA of the CDR3 is TGTGCCAGTACCGTACAGGGCCCTAACACTGAAGCTTTCTTT.

As for this clonotype: A much bigger clone sits one base away, suggesting this may be a read error. The rearrangement joins TRBV15 to TRBJ1-3; D is possibly TRBD1 (5 bases). V was pared by 4 bases and J by 3 bases, with 16 bases between. The CDR3 sequence is 16 residues long. From germline, CDR1 is LNHNV and CDR2 YYDKDF (reference sequence). CDR3 sequence (DNA): TGTGCCACCAGCATCAACACGGGGGGAGTTGGAAACACCATATATTTT. Its protein is CATSINTGGVGNTIYF.

Concerning this clonotype itself: A much larger clonotype is one base distant, so this may be a read error. This sequence joins TRBV24-1 and TRBJ1-2; 8 bases are a match to TRBD1. V was pared by 4 bases and J by 6 bases, with 9 bases of the junction left unmatched. CDR1 and CDR2 (germline): KGHDR, SFDVKD. CDR3 length: 15 residues. CDR3 protein: CATSDPGRGRHGYTF. CDR3 sequence (DNA): TGTGCCACCAGTGACCCGGGCAGGGGGCGGCATGGCTACACCTTC.

As regards this clonotype: The junction differs from germline at one of its ends, possibly a read error. The chain employs TRBV7-6 and TRBJ1-1, with no clear D. The CDR3 runs to 15 residues. Germline V CDR1 and CDR2: SGHVS, FNYEAQ. The CDR3 region is CASNLDSARNTEAFF. The CDR3 bases are TGTGCCAGCAACTTAGATTCGGCCAGGAACACTGAAGCTTTCTTT.

This clonotype occurred a few times. This chain uses TRBV5-6 with TRBJ2-5; TRBD2 matches 8 bases. The V gene's germline CDR1 is SGHDT and CDR2 YYEEEE. CDR3 length: 16 residues. The J segment lost 7 bases and the V segment lost 0 bases, leaving 11 bases of the junction unmatched. In DNA form, the CDR3 reads TGTGCCAGCAGCTTGGTTGTCGGGAGGGCTCAATCGACCCAGTACTTC. Translating it yields CASSLVVGRAQSTQYF.

The chain employs TRBV7-9 and TRBJ1-2; maybe TRBD1 (6 bases). The CDR3 runs 15 residues. Germline loops: CDR1 SEHNR, CDR2 FQNEAQ (reference sequence). V was cut by 5 bases and J by 7 bases, with 20 bases left in between. CDR3 amino acids: CASSTRTGGAGGYTF. The DNA of the CDR3 is TGTGCCAGCAGCACTCGCACGGGGGGGGCCGGTGGCTACACCTTC.

The gene calls are TRBV14 and TRBJ2-5, with 8 bases that match TRBD1. Germline V CDR1 and CDR2: SGHDN, FVKESK. The CDR3 extends over 16 amino acids. V shed 0 bases and J 2 bases; nucleotides not matched to a gene: 5. The CDR3 DNA reads TGTGCCAGCAGCCAAGAAGGGACAGGAAGACAAGAGACCCAGTACTTC. Protein: CASSQEGTGRQETQYF.